Included here is one T cell receptor beta chain sequence, with context. One entry per CDR3 protein, called by TCRdb with MiXCR from the RT-PCR reads. The data show 150,000 to 200,000 distinct CDR3 sequences, with 30% seen just once and about 3.3% held by the top ten. This sample was taken from a study of patients and donors after allogeneic stem cell transplantation. The sequence derives from a human donor who was either an allogeneic HSCT recipient or a stem cell or donor lymphocyte infusion donor (not recorded which). It is not recorded whose cells these are; they may come from a transplant donor. Sequencing used blood, either unsorted or a sorted T cell fraction (not recorded which).

CDR3: CASRYRGENEKLFF. As DNA, the CDR3 is TGTGCCAGCAGATACCGGGGGGAGAATGAAAAACTGTTTTTT. The rearrangement links TRBV2 to TRBJ1-4, with a weak D call TRBD1 (5 bases). Germline loops: CDR1 SNHLY, CDR2 FYNNEI. The CDR3 loop spans 14 amino acids. The ends were cut back, 6 bases at V and 5 bases at J, with 13 bases in the middle.